This TCR beta chain derives from a study of CD8+ T cells in alopecia areata. Overall study findings and caveats: Normal scalp showed lower clonality than lesional scalp, especially alopecia totalis/universalis. TCRs were shared less clearly across patients than in mice, possibly for HLA-related reasons. Expanded CD8+ clones among the top 100, and scalp clonality, were significantly decreased by tofacitinib.

Sequencing used cDNA as its template, made by extracting RNA and reverse transcribing it. Sequencing used immunoSEQ multiplex PCR; TCRdb keeps in-frame clones, though not all of them. The sample has approximately 210,000 clones; about three fifths are singletons. Treatment described: oral pan-JAK inhibitor, 5-10 mg twice daily. Peripheral blood and lesional scalp punch biopsies were taken from alopecia areata patients. As to this clone: The antigen is undetermined. The same CDR3 is also encoded by other DNA sequences in this sample.

There are 14 residues in the CDR3. The germline V and J ends were trimmed by 1 base and 2 bases, with 8 bases remaining between them. The germline gives CDR1 KGHSH, CDR2 LQKENI. The source material was CD4+ T cells sorted from blood, sampled at week 4, from a patient treated with tofacitinib. This TCR was sampled from a human donor with alopecia areata. The chain recombines TRBV18 with TRBJ2-5, with D hard to call. The CDR3 here is CASSPRQEQETQYF. The CDR3 DNA follows: TGTGCCAGCTCACCACGGCAGGAGCAAGAGACCCAGTACTTC.